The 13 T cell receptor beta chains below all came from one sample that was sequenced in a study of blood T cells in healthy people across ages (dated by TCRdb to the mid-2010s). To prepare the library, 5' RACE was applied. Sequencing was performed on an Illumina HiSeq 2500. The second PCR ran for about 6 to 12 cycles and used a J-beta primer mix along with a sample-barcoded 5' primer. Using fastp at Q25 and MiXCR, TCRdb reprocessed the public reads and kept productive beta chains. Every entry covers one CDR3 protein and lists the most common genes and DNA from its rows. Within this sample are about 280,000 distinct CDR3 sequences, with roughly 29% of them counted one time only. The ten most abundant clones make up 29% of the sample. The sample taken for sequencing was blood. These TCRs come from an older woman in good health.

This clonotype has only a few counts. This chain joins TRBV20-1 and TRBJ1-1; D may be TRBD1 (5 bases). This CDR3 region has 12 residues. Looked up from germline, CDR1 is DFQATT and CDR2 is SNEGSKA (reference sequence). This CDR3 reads CSHRTGNTKAFF. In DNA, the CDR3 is TGCAGCCACAGGACGGGGAATACCAAAGCTTTCTTT.

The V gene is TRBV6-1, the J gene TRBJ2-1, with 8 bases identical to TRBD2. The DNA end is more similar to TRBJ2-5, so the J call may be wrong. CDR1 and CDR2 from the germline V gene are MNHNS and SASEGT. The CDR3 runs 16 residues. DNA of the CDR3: TGTGCCAGCGGGGGCCGAGCGGGAGTGGACGAGGAGACCCAGTACTTC. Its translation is CASGGRAGVDEETQYF.

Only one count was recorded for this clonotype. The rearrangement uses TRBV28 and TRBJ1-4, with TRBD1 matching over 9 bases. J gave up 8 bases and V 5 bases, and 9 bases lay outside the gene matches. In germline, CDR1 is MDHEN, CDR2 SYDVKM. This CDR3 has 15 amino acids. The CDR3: CASSRTGGLWEKLFF. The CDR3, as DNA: TGTGCCAGCAGTCGCACAGGGGGCTTGTGGGAAAAACTGTTTTTT.

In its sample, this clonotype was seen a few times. CDR3 residues: CASSFTRGSTEAFF. CDR3 sequence (DNA): TGTGCCAGCAGCTTTACCAGGGGTTCCACTGAAGCTTTCTTT. This chain joins TRBV11-1 and TRBJ1-1; tentative D call: TRBD1 (6 bases). Per the germline V gene, CDR1 is SGHAT and CDR2 is FQDESV (reference sequence). V lost 3 bases and J 4 bases, leaving 12 bases between the germline ends. This CDR3 region has 14 residues. Full variable domain (rest looked up from reference TRBV11-1 and TRBJ1-1): EAEVAQSPRYKITEKSQAVAFWCDPISGHATLYWYRQILGQGPELLVQFQDESVVDDSQLPKDRFSAERLKGVDSTLKIQPAELGDSAMYLCASSFTRGSTEAFFGQGTRLTVV.

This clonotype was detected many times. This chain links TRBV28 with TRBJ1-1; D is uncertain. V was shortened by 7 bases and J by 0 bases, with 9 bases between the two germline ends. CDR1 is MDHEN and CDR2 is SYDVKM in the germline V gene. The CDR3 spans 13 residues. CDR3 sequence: CASITRMNTEAFF. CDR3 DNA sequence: TGTGCCAGCATCACCAGGATGAACACTGAAGCTTTCTTT.

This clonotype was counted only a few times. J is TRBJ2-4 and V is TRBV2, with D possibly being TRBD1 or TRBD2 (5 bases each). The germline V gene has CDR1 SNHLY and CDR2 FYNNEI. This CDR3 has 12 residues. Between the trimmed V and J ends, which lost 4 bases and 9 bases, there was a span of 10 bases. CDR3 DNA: TGTGCCAGCAGTGCCGAGGGACCCATTCAGTACTTC. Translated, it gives CASSAEGPIQYF.

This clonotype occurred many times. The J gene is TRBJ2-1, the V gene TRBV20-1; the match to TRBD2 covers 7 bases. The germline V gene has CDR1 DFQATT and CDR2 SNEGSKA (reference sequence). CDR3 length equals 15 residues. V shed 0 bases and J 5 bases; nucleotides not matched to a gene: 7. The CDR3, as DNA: TGCAGTGCTAGAGATGCGGGAGCGGCGGACAATGAGCAGTTCTTC. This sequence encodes CSARDAGAADNEQFF.

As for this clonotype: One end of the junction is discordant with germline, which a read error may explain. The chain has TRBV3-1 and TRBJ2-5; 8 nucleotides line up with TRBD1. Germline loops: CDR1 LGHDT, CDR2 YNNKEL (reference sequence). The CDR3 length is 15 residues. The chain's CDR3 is CASSLRQGIGNEQLF. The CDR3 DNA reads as TGTGCCAGCAGCCTTCGACAGGGGATCGGCAATGAGCAGCTCTTC.

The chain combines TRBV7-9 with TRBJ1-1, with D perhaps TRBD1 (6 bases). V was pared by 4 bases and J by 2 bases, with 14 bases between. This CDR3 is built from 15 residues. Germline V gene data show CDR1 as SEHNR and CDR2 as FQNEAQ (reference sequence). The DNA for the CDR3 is TGTGCCAGCAGCTACCGACAGGCAGGCAACACTGAAGCTTTCTTT. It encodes CASSYRQAGNTEAFF.

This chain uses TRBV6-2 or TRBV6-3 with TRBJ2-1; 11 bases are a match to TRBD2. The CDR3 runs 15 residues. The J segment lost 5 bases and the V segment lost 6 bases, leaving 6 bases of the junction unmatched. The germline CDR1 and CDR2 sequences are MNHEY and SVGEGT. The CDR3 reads CASRTGLAGNNEQFF. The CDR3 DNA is TGTGCCAGCAGAACCGGACTAGCGGGTAACAATGAGCAGTTCTTC.

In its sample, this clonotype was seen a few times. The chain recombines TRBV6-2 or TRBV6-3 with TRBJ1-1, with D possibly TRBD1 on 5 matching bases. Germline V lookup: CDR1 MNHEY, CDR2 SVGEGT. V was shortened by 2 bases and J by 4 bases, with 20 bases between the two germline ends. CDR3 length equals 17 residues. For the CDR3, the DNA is TGTGCCAGCAGTTACCCGAGGACGAAGAGGGGCAGCACTGAAGCTTTCTTT. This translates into CASSYPRTKRGSTEAFF.

As DNA, the CDR3 is TGCAGTGCGAGTCCCTCCGGGACTAGGCTCAGCGAGCAGTACTTC. It codes for CSASPSGTRLSEQYF. J is TRBJ2-7 and V is TRBV20-1; 8 positions agree with TRBD2. Trimming at V came to 6 bases and at J to 6 bases, leaving 16 bases not matched to a gene. Germline V CDR1 and CDR2: DFQATT, SNEGSKA (reference sequence). CDR3 length equals 15 residues.

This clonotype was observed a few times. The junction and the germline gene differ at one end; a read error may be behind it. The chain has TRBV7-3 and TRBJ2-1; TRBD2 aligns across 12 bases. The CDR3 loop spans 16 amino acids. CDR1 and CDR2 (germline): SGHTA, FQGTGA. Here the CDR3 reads CASSAPGTSGPREHFF. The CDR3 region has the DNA TGTGCCAGCAGCGCACCGGGGACTAGCGGGCCCAGGGAGCACTTCTTC.